The 2 T cell receptor beta chains listed next were all sequenced from one sample in a study of blood T cells in healthy people across ages. PCR was performed a second time for about 6 to 12 cycles using a sample-barcoded 5' primer and a J-beta primer mix. TCRdb processed the 5' RACE reads anew with MiXCR; each CDR3 protein has one entry. The sample lists around 710,000 distinct CDR3 sequences; around 46% were seen once. The sequencing input was blood. These receptors were obtained from a woman aged 55-69 years in good health.

The chain combines TRBV10-3 with TRBJ2-3; D is possibly TRBD1 (6 bases). Germline V gene sequence: CDR1 ENHRY, CDR2 SYGVKD. The CDR3 totals 16 residues. Trimming removed 2 bases at V and 3 bases at J, with 15 bases between. CDR3 amino acids: CAISEIMGTLTDTQYF. DNA of the CDR3: TGTGCCATCAGTGAGATCATGGGGACACTAACAGATACGCAGTATTTT.

The table lists this clonotype with a few counts. The chain has TRBV20-1 and TRBJ2-7; the D is unclear. The germline V gene has CDR1 DFQATT and CDR2 SNEGSKA (reference sequence). This CDR3 has 12 residues. The V and J ends lost 7 bases and 0 bases respectively, with 10 bases between them. The CDR3 sequence: CSGTADSYEQYF. The CDR3 DNA reads TGCAGTGGAACAGCCGACTCCTACGAGCAGTACTTC.